Presented here are 9 T cell receptor beta chains from one specimen sequenced in a study of blood T cell repertoires in COVID-19 (dated by TCRdb to 2020 to 2022). The library was built by means of the immunoSEQ multiplex PCR assay. Not all clones reach the TCRdb copy of this immuneACCESS table, which keeps in-frame sequences only. Checked studies attribute under half of the gap to unresolved V genes and leave the rest unexplained. The sample includes 60,000 to 85,000 clones, with 70% to 90% observed a single time. The top ten clones comprise 9.5% to 12% of the sample. Sequencing was performed on peripheral blood. These receptor sequences come from a man in his sixties with COVID-19, enrolled during active disease.

The chain combines TRBV28 with TRBJ1-3; D call uncertain. From germline, CDR1 is MDHEN and CDR2 SYDVKM. The CDR3 covers 14 residues. The germline V and J ends were trimmed by 2 bases and 7 bases, with 12 bases remaining between them. The CDR3 loop is CASSLGRVSNTIYF. Written as DNA, the CDR3 is TGTGCCAGCAGTTTAGGGAGGGTATCGAACACCATATATTTT. Based on the CDR3 plus reference TRBV28 and TRBJ1-3, the full variable domain is DVKVTQSSRYLVKRTGEKVFLECVQDMDHENMFWYRQDPGLGLRLIYFSYDVKMKEKGDIPEGYSVSREKKERFSLILESASTNQTSMYLCASSLGRVSNTIYFGEGSWLTVV.

The V and J genes are TRBV12-5 and TRBJ2-1; 9 bases are shared with TRBD1. The CDR3 extends over 15 amino acids. V was clipped by 5 bases and J by 1 base; unmatched bases: 3. The germline CDR1 and CDR2 sequences are LGHNT and FRNRAP. CDR3 region: CASGPGTGSYNEQFF. CDR3 coding DNA: TGTGCTAGTGGTCCAGGGACAGGGTCCTACAATGAGCAGTTCTTC.

The chain combines TRBV24-1 with TRBJ2-1; no clear D. The V and J ends lost 3 bases and 4 bases respectively, with 3 bases between them. The CDR3 has 12 amino acids. Germline CDR1 KGHDR, CDR2 SFDVKD. CDR3 protein: CATSDPYNEQFF. CDR3 sequence (DNA): TGTGCCACCAGTGATCCATACAATGAGCAGTTCTTC.

V is TRBV12-5 and J is TRBJ1-2, with 9 positions matching TRBD1. Germline values: CDR1 LGHNT, CDR2 FRNRAP. Trimming cost V 6 bases and J 5 bases; bases outside gene matches: 19. The CDR3 is 18 residues long. The CDR3 DNA sequence: TGTGCTAGTGGCCAGCCAACCTCCCGGGACAGGGTTAATTATGGCTACACCTTC. Protein sequence: CASGQPTSRDRVNYGYTF.

This clone is a singleton in its sample. The genes are TRBV3-1 (or the pseudogene TRBV3-2) and TRBJ1-4; perhaps TRBD1 as D (6 bases). The V end lost 0 bases, the J end lost 11 bases, and 13 bases lay between the germline ends. Looked up from germline, CDR1 is LGHDT and CDR2 is YNNKEL (reference sequence). This CDR3 contains 14 residues. CDR3 protein: CASSQESSGQKLFF. CDR3 DNA: TGTGCCAGCAGCCAAGAATCGTCCGGACAGAAACTGTTTTTT.

J is TRBJ1-3 and V is TRBV27, with 9 positions matching TRBD1. The CDR3 extends over 15 amino acids. Germline V CDR1 and CDR2: MNHEY, SMNVEV (reference sequence). V lost 4 bases to trimming and J lost 2 bases; unmatched junction nucleotides: 3. This chain's CDR3 is CASSSYRGPGNTIYF. CDR3 DNA sequence: TGTGCCAGCAGTTCCTACAGGGGGCCTGGAAACACCATATATTTT.

This clone occurred once. This sequence joins TRBV28 and TRBJ1-5, with TRBD1 identical over 9 bases. The germline V gene has CDR1 MDHEN and CDR2 SYDVKM. The CDR3 covers 15 residues. Trimming took 3 bases from V and 3 from J; bases not matched to a gene: 3. The chain's CDR3 is CASSFGDRVNQPQHF. In DNA form, the CDR3 reads TGTGCCAGCAGTTTTGGGGACAGGGTCAATCAGCCCCAGCATTTT.

V is TRBV6-5 and J is TRBJ2-1; 9 positions agree with TRBD2. Trimming at V came to 7 bases and at J to 7 bases, leaving 11 bases not matched to a gene. Per germline, CDR1 MNHEY and CDR2 SVGAGI. This CDR3 has 15 amino acids. Here the CDR3 reads CASKLAGGPENEQFF. CDR3 in DNA: TGTGCCAGCAAATTGGCGGGAGGGCCCGAGAATGAGCAGTTCTTC.

For the CDR3, the DNA is TGTGCCAGTAGTATAGATCGGTTTCGACAGGGAACGGGTCAGCCCCAGCATTTT. The encoded protein is CASSIDRFRQGTGQPQHF. The chain combines TRBV19 with TRBJ1-5, with 7 positions matching TRBD1. The germline gives CDR1 LNHDA, CDR2 SQIVND (reference sequence). The trim removed 0 bases at V and 6 bases at J, leaving 14 bases unmatched. The CDR3 is made up of 18 amino acids.